Shown below are 24 T cell receptor beta chains from a single sample sequenced in a study of blood T cell repertoires in COVID-19. The assay was immunoSEQ multiplex PCR, and TCRdb's table has in-frame clones only and misses some. The profile shows about 78,000 clones, about 89% of them singletons. The sequencing sample was made of peripheral blood. These receptor sequences come from a man in his forties or fifties with active or convalescent COVID-19.

The chain has TRBV6-5 and TRBJ2-5, with TRBD1 matching over 9 bases. This CDR3 comprises 16 residues. Germline V gene sequence: CDR1 MNHEY, CDR2 SVGAGI. With 3 bases clipped from V and 3 bases from J, the junction kept 8 bases outside the gene matches. The CDR3 loop reads CASSYLTGTGKETQYF. For the CDR3, the DNA is TGTGCCAGCAGTTATCTCACCGGGACAGGGAAAGAGACCCAGTACTTC.

The chain joins TRBV10-3 to TRBJ1-2, with 8 nucleotides matching TRBD1. This CDR3 is 15 amino acids long. Trimming took 2 bases from V and 3 from J; bases not matched to a gene: 5. In germline, CDR1 is ENHRY, CDR2 SYGVKD. CDR3 DNA sequence: TGTGCCATCAGTGAGGAACAGGGGGAGTACTATGGCTACACCTTC. Residues: CAISEEQGEYYGYTF.

Written as DNA, the CDR3 is TGTGCCAGCAGCTTAGTTTGGGACAGGGGAGATACGCAGTATTTT. Encoded protein: CASSLVWDRGDTQYF. This chain links TRBV7-2 with TRBJ2-3, with 10 bases matching TRBD1. Germline CDR1 and CDR2: SGHTA and FQGNSA. V lost 1 base, J lost 5 bases, and 3 bases stayed unmatched. The CDR3 length is 15 residues.

J is TRBJ2-2 and V is TRBV11-2; D remains ambiguous. Trimming left V 4 bases short and J 2 bases short, with 8 bases between. This CDR3 is built from 14 residues. CDR1 is SGHAT, CDR2 FQNNGV, per germline. The CDR3 is CASSSSVNTGELFF. Written as DNA, the CDR3 is TGTGCCAGCAGCTCGTCGGTAAACACCGGGGAGCTGTTTTTT.

Only one count was recorded for this clone. The chain uses TRBV5-6 and TRBJ1-6, with 9 bases matching TRBD1. The CDR3 extends over 17 amino acids. The V segment lost 0 bases and the J segment 3 bases; nucleotides outside the gene matches: 4. Germline assignment: CDR1 SGHDT and CDR2 YYEEEE. CDR3 DNA sequence: TGTGCCAGCAGCTTGGAGATGGGACAGGGCTATAATTCACCCCTCCACTTT. Amino acid sequence: CASSLEMGQGYNSPLHF.

V usage is TRBV3-1 (or the pseudogene TRBV3-2) and J usage is TRBJ1-4; D unclear. CDR1 and CDR2 from the germline V gene are LGHDT and YNNKEL (reference sequence). The V and J ends lost 1 base and 4 bases respectively, with 13 bases between them. This CDR3 region has 16 residues. The CDR3 reads CASSQGLIGDNEKLFF. CDR3 bases: TGTGCCAGCAGCCAAGGCCTGATCGGGGATAATGAAAAACTGTTTTTT.

V is TRBV4-2 and J is TRBJ2-3; TRBD2 aligns across 10 bases. The CDR3 is made up of 18 amino acids. Trimming at V came to 0 bases and at J to 0 bases, leaving 6 bases not matched to a gene. Per germline, CDR1 LGHNA and CDR2 YNFKEQ. The CDR3 sequence is CASSQDLAGVTSTDTQYF. The CDR3 DNA sequence: TGTGCCAGCAGCCAAGATCTAGCGGGGGTAACTAGCACAGATACGCAGTATTTT.

The V call is TRBV18, the J call TRBJ1-2, with a possible D match to TRBD1 (6 bases). The CDR3 consists of 15 residues. Germline assignment: CDR1 KGHSH and CDR2 LQKENI. V shed 3 bases and J shed 6 bases, with 17 bases lying between them. CDR3 sequence: CASSPAQGQGNGYTF. Here the CDR3 DNA reads TGTGCCAGCTCACCTGCACAGGGCCAGGGGAATGGCTACACCTTC.

The rearrangement links TRBV2 to TRBJ2-2, with D unclear. The CDR3 runs to 12 residues. Germline V gene lookup returns CDR1 SNHLY and CDR2 FYNNEI. With 5 bases removed from V and 3 bases from J, the gap between germline ends came to 4 bases. The CDR3 nucleotides read TGTGCCAGCAGTCCGTACACCGGGGAGCTGTTTTTT. It is translated as CASSPYTGELFF.

The V and J genes are TRBV28 and TRBJ1-4, with D possibly being TRBD1 (6 bases). With 3 bases removed from V and 4 bases from J, the gap between germline ends came to 12 bases. This CDR3 has 15 residues. Germline loops: CDR1 MDHEN, CDR2 SYDVKM. The CDR3 DNA follows: TGTGCCAGCAGTTTGGCGGGGGCTCTTAATGAAAAACTGTTTTTT. It encodes CASSLAGALNEKLFF.

The J gene is TRBJ1-5, the V gene TRBV6-6; 8 bases line up with TRBD1. V trimming: 6 bases; J trimming: 5 bases; junction bases outside the gene matches: 6. Looked up from germline, CDR1 is MNHNY and CDR2 is SVGAGI (reference sequence). The CDR3 is made up of 14 amino acids. CDR3: CASRERQGYQPQHF. In DNA form, the CDR3 reads TGTGCCAGCAGGGAAAGACAGGGGTATCAGCCCCAGCATTTT.

The chain uses TRBV6-1 and TRBJ2-3, with TRBD2 identical over 8 bases. This CDR3 is 17 amino acids long. With 4 bases clipped from V and 4 bases from J, the junction kept 13 bases outside the gene matches. Germline V CDR1 and CDR2: MNHNS, SASEGT. The CDR3 sequence: CASSGFVGGGPPDTQYF. Here the CDR3 DNA reads TGTGCCAGCAGTGGGTTTGTGGGCGGGGGGCCACCAGATACGCAGTATTTT.

This chain joins TRBV6-1 and TRBJ1-5; 8 positions match TRBD1. V gave up 3 bases and J gave up 4 bases; unmatched junction bases: 11. Germline V gene lookup returns CDR1 MNHNS and CDR2 SASEGT. The CDR3 has 17 residues. The CDR3 region has the DNA TGTGCCAGCAGTGACGGGCAGGGGGCGATCTGGAATCAGCCCCAGCATTTT. This encodes CASSDGQGAIWNQPQHF.

This chain connects TRBV29-1 to TRBJ2-1; 9 nucleotides align to TRBD1. This CDR3 has 14 residues. Germline loops: CDR1 SQVTM, CDR2 ANQGSEA. The V gene end was trimmed by 6 bases and the J gene end by 7 bases; junction bases not matched to a gene: 10. This CDR3 reads CSVLQGAQRNEQFF. The CDR3 DNA reads TGCAGCGTCCTACAGGGGGCGCAGAGAAATGAGCAGTTCTTC.

The rearrangement joins TRBV7-9 to TRBJ1-2; D is perhaps TRBD1 (6 bases). CDR1 and CDR2 from the germline V gene are SEHNR and FQNEAQ (reference sequence). V lost 7 bases and J 4 bases, leaving 16 bases between the germline ends. The CDR3 sequence is 14 residues long. In DNA, the CDR3 is TGTGCCAGCATGACAGGATCGGGGTCCTATGGCTACACCTTC. Translating it yields CASMTGSGSYGYTF.

There are a few counts of this clone. V gene TRBV28 combines with J gene TRBJ1-6; 9 bases map to TRBD1. Germline assignment: CDR1 MDHEN and CDR2 SYDVKM. The CDR3 consists of 16 residues. Trimming took 5 bases from V and 2 from J; bases not matched to a gene: 4. CDR3 nucleotides: TGTGCCAGCAGTCCCCGGACAGGGGCCTATAATTCACCCCTCCACTTT. Amino acid sequence: CASSPRTGAYNSPLHF.

The chain joins TRBV9 to TRBJ1-6; no definite D call. The CDR3 is made up of 13 amino acids. V was clipped by 3 bases and J by 9 bases, with 10 bases between them. Germline values: CDR1 SGDLS, CDR2 YYNGEE. The CDR3 region is CASSASSASPLHF. The CDR3 DNA sequence: TGTGCCAGCAGCGCCAGTTCCGCTTCACCCCTCCACTTT.

The chain has TRBV6-6 and TRBJ1-4; D is unclear. V lost 4 bases, J lost 4 bases, and 10 bases lay in between. This CDR3 contains 14 residues. Germline V lookup: CDR1 MNHNY, CDR2 SVGAGI (reference sequence). CDR3 coding DNA: TGTGCCAGCAGTTTCCCCGAGCTTAATGAAAAACTGTTTTTT. This codes for CASSFPELNEKLFF.

The V and J genes are TRBV10-3 and TRBJ2-2, with 7 bases that match TRBD2. Germline CDR1 ENHRY, CDR2 SYGVKD. With V trimmed by 6 bases and J by 5 bases, 9 bases remained unmatched. The CDR3 has 15 amino acids. The CDR3 spells CAIRGAGPMTGELFF. As DNA, the CDR3 is TGTGCCATCAGGGGAGCGGGGCCTATGACCGGGGAGCTGTTTTTT.

The chain combines TRBV24-1 with TRBJ1-2, with TRBD1 identical over 9 bases. This CDR3 contains 18 residues. Trimming removed 4 bases from V and 0 bases from J; junction bases left unmatched: 11. From germline, CDR1 is KGHDR and CDR2 SFDVKD. CDR3 region: CATSDRPGTGKANYGYTF. CDR3 sequence (DNA): TGTGCCACCAGTGACCGTCCAGGGACAGGGAAAGCTAACTATGGCTACACCTTC.

The genes are TRBV2 and TRBJ1-4; 7 nucleotides match TRBD1. The CDR3 loop spans 15 amino acids. Unmatched junction bases numbered 10, after V lost 4 bases and J lost 8 bases. CDR1 is SNHLY and CDR2 is FYNNEI in the germline V gene. The CDR3 nucleotides read TGTGCCAGCAGTGGCCAGGGGGGCCCGGGCGAAAAACTGTTTTTT. Amino acid sequence: CASSGQGGPGEKLFF. Drawing the rest from reference TRBV2 and TRBJ1-4, the complete variable domain is EPEVTQTPSHQVTQMGQEVILRCVPISNHLYFYWYRQILGQKVEFLVSFYNNEISEKSEIFDDQFSVERPDGSNFTLKIRSTKLEDSAMYFCASSGQGGPGEKLFFGSGTQLSVL.

This clone was detected once. This sample also contains other DNA sequences that code for the same CDR3. This chain connects TRBV18 to TRBJ2-5, with 8 bases fitting TRBD2. This CDR3 comprises 17 residues. Germline lookup yields CDR1 KGHSH and CDR2 LQKENI. Trimming removed 3 bases from V and 8 bases from J; junction bases left unmatched: 17. The CDR3 nucleotides are TGTGCCAGCTCACCGGAGGGGACTAGTTATCTTGGGGAAACCCAGTACTTC. This gives the protein CASSPEGTSYLGETQYF.

This clone has just one count. This chain links TRBV5-1 with TRBJ2-3; D remains ambiguous. Trimming removed 3 bases at V and 0 bases at J, with 5 bases between. The V gene's germline CDR1 is SGHRS and CDR2 YFSETQ. The CDR3 consists of 13 residues. The CDR3 spells CASSSGSTDTQYF. In DNA form, the CDR3 reads TGCGCCAGCAGCTCTGGCAGCACAGATACGCAGTATTTT. The whole variable domain, remainder taken from reference TRBV5-1 and TRBJ2-3, is KAGVTQTPRYLIKTRGQQVTLSCSPISGHRSVSWYQQTPGQGLQFLFEYFSETQRNKGNFPGRFSGRQFSNSRSEMNVSTLELGDSALYLCASSSGSTDTQYFGPGTRLTVL.

The chain employs TRBV2 and TRBJ2-3; the D gene is possibly TRBD1 (5 bases). The germline V gene has CDR1 SNHLY and CDR2 FYNNEI. V was cut by 6 bases and J by 3 bases, with 10 bases left in between. The CDR3 sequence is 13 residues long. In DNA, the CDR3 is TGTGCCAGCAGGTGGGGCCGGACAGATACGCAGTATTTT. It translates to CASRWGRTDTQYF.